Each of the 25 T cell receptor beta chains below was sequenced from the same sample in a study of T-cell memory formation after mild COVID-19. From the 5' RACE reads, TCRdb called clonotypes with MiXCR, one entry per CDR3 protein. The sample contains fewer than 650,000 distinct CDR3 sequences, roughly a sixth of which appear only once. Sequencing was performed on PBMCs or a T cell subset sorted from them (not recorded which). These receptor sequences come from an adult woman who had mild COVID-19 (a few samples of this study predate the infection). Cell type and time point are not known.

The sample holds many counts of this clonotype. V is TRBV7-3 and J is TRBJ2-6; D ambiguous. The CDR3 consists of 14 residues. V lost 2 bases to trimming and J lost 2 bases, with 4 bases between them. CDR1 is SGHTA, CDR2 FQGTGA, per germline. CDR3 protein: CASSLGTGANVLTF. The CDR3 DNA follows: TGTGCCAGCAGCTTAGGAACTGGGGCCAACGTCCTGACTTTC. Filled out from reference TRBV7-3 and TRBJ2-6, the complete variable domain reads GAGVSQTPSNKVTEKGKYVELRCDPISGHTALYWYRQSLGQGPEFLIYFQGTGAADDSGLPNDRFFAVRPEGSVSTLKIQRTERGDSAVYLCASSLGTGANVLTFGAGSRLTVL.

This clonotype was counted at least ten times. J is TRBJ2-3 and V is TRBV4-2; tentative D call: TRBD2 (6 bases). This CDR3 is 14 amino acids long. Trimming took 6 bases from V and 4 from J, leaving 14 bases between them. Germline V CDR1 and CDR2: LGHNA, YNFKEQ. CDR3 bases: TGTGCCAGCAGGAGGGATAGGGAGGCAGATACGCAGTATTTT. Protein: CASRRDREADTQYF.

This clonotype was recorded a few times. The rearrangement links TRBV12-3 or TRBV12-4 to TRBJ1-5; the match to TRBD1 covers 7 bases. The V segment lost 5 bases and the J segment 3 bases; nucleotides outside the gene matches: 4. This CDR3 has 14 amino acids. In DNA form, the CDR3 reads TGTGCCAGCAGTCAACAGGGGACCAATCAGCCCCAGCATTTT. Its protein product is CASSQQGTNQPQHF.

This clonotype was seen a single time. The gene calls are TRBV7-6 and TRBJ2-5; perhaps TRBD1 as D (5 bases). V lost 4 bases, J lost 2 bases, and 8 bases lay in between. The CDR3 has 13 residues. CDR1 and CDR2 from the germline V gene are SGHVS and FNYEAQ. The DNA for the CDR3 is TGTGCCAGCAGCTCAGGGAATCAAGAGACCCAGTACTTC. Encoded protein: CASSSGNQETQYF.

This clonotype turned up a few times. The V gene is TRBV15, the J gene TRBJ1-2; D is unresolved. Between the trimmed V and J ends, which lost 5 bases and 7 bases, there was a span of 14 bases. The CDR3 is made up of 13 amino acids. The germline CDR1 and CDR2 sequences are LNHNV and YYDKDF (reference sequence). CDR3: CATSPREGSGYTF. In nucleotides, the CDR3 is TGTGCCACCAGCCCCCGGGAAGGCTCTGGCTACACCTTC.

This clonotype was seen a handful of times. The V gene is TRBV27, the J gene TRBJ1-1, with 9 bases fitting TRBD1. This CDR3 contains 16 residues. Germline loops: CDR1 MNHEY, CDR2 SMNVEV (reference sequence). The V gene end was trimmed by 4 bases and the J gene end by 0 bases; junction bases not matched to a gene: 6. CDR3 sequence: CASSSATGGVNTEAFF. Written as DNA, the CDR3 is TGTGCCAGCAGTTCAGCGACAGGGGGGGTGAACACTGAAGCTTTCTTT.

The chain links TRBV27 to TRBJ2-7; 7 bases align to TRBD1. The CDR3 has 16 residues. Per the germline V gene, CDR1 is MNHEY and CDR2 is SMNVEV (reference sequence). V dropped 0 bases and J dropped 1; count of bases not matched to a gene: 6. In DNA, the CDR3 is TGTGCCAGCAGTTTATCGCTAGGGGGCCATTCCTACGAGCAGTACTTC. This gives the protein CASSLSLGGHSYEQYF.

The rearrangement links TRBV12-3 or TRBV12-4 to TRBJ1-2, with D perhaps TRBD1 (5 bases). V gave up 8 bases and J gave up 5 bases, with 15 bases separating them. The CDR3 has 13 residues. The CDR3 reads CASCFGGAYGYTF. The CDR3 DNA reads TGTGCCAGCTGCTTTGGCGGGGCGTATGGCTACACCTTC.

The genes are TRBV27 and TRBJ1-5; weak D call: TRBD1 (5 bases). The ends were cut back, 6 bases at V and 6 bases at J, with 15 bases in the middle. Germline lookup yields CDR1 MNHEY and CDR2 SMNVEV (reference sequence). This CDR3 region has 14 residues. As DNA, the CDR3 is TGTGCCAGCAGGACAGCGGGGGGAGGTCAGCCCCAGCATTTT. This encodes CASRTAGGGQPQHF.

V and J are TRBV20-1 and TRBJ1-6; D remains unclear. Germline CDR1 is DFQATT and CDR2 is SNEGSKA (reference sequence). This CDR3 has 14 amino acids. The V end lost 1 base, the J end lost 3 bases, and 7 bases lay between the germline ends. This CDR3 reads CSARGRNYNSPLHF. DNA of the CDR3: TGCAGTGCTAGAGGACGGAACTATAATTCACCCCTCCACTTT.

This clonotype showed up just a few times. The chain is built from TRBV12-3 or TRBV12-4 and TRBJ1-1, with D uncertain. V lost 3 bases, J lost 0 bases, and 14 bases lay in between. The CDR3 contains 16 residues. The CDR3 is CASSFNGSGVNTEAFF. The CDR3 nucleotides are TGTGCCAGCAGTTTCAACGGCTCTGGGGTGAACACTGAAGCTTTCTTT.

In its sample, this clonotype was seen a few times. The chain combines TRBV5-6 with TRBJ2-1; D is unresolved. Trimming took 4 bases from V and 11 from J, leaving 13 bases between them. The CDR3 contains 12 residues. The V gene's germline CDR1 is SGHDT and CDR2 YYEEEE. The CDR3 sequence: CASSPPRAKQFF. The CDR3 DNA reads TGTGCCAGCAGCCCGCCCCGTGCGAAGCAGTTCTTC.

The chain recombines TRBV19 with TRBJ2-7; 10 nucleotides agree with TRBD2. This CDR3 is built from 14 residues. CDR1 and CDR2 (germline): LNHDA, SQIVND (reference sequence). J lost 5 bases, V lost 5 bases, and 6 bases had no gene match. The CDR3 bases are TGTGCCAGTAGTTGGTCTAGCGGGAGTAACGAGCAGTACTTC. This codes for CASSWSSGSNEQYF.

The chain uses TRBV15 and TRBJ2-5; no reliable D call. Looked up from germline, CDR1 is LNHNV and CDR2 is YYDKDF (reference sequence). The CDR3 totals 11 residues. V lost 4 bases to trimming and J lost 4 bases, with 4 bases between them. The CDR3 spells CATSTTETQYF. Here the CDR3 DNA reads TGTGCCACCAGCACCACAGAGACCCAGTACTTC. The entire variable domain, with the rest obtained from reference TRBV15 and TRBJ2-5, is as follows: DAMVIQNPRYQVTQFGKPVTLSCSQTLNHNVMYWYQQKSSQAPKLLFHYYDKDFNNEADTPDNFQSRRPNTSFCFLDIRSPGLGDTAMYLCATSTTETQYFGPGTRLLVL.

This clonotype showed up just a few times. The V gene is TRBV10-3, the J gene TRBJ2-7; no definite D call. Germline V lookup: CDR1 ENHRY, CDR2 SYGVKD. The CDR3 consists of 14 residues. Trimming cost V 0 bases and J 2 bases, with 8 bases left between them. CDR3 in amino acids: CAISESWAAYEQYF. Written as DNA, the CDR3 is TGTGCCATCAGTGAGTCGTGGGCCGCCTACGAGCAGTACTTC.

The J gene is TRBJ2-7, the V gene TRBV5-6; D is possibly TRBD1 (5 bases). With 4 bases removed from V and 2 bases from J, the gap between germline ends came to 16 bases. Germline loops: CDR1 SGHDT, CDR2 YYEEEE. The CDR3 extends over 15 amino acids. The CDR3 sequence is CASSPIGALTYEQYF. The CDR3 coding sequence is TGTGCCAGCAGCCCTATAGGGGCTTTAACCTACGAGCAGTACTTC.

This rearrangement joins TRBV5-4 to TRBJ2-6; no definite D call. The V end was cut by 4 bases, the J end by 2 bases, with 7 bases between. CDR3 length: 14 amino acids. Germline CDR1 reads SGHNT; CDR2 reads YYREEE (reference sequence). The CDR3 here is CASSPATGANVLTF. The DNA for the CDR3 is TGTGCCAGCAGCCCCGCCACTGGGGCCAACGTCCTGACTTTC.

The chain carries TRBV12-3 or TRBV12-4 and TRBJ2-3; 8 nucleotides match TRBD1. After removal of 6 bases from V and 2 bases from J, the junction contained 7 bases not matched to a gene. This CDR3 spans 15 amino acids. The CDR3: CASRRSGGFTDTQYF. The CDR3 bases are TGTGCCAGCAGAAGGTCAGGGGGCTTCACAGATACGCAGTATTTT.

The chain recombines TRBV12-3 or TRBV12-4 with TRBJ2-3, with TRBD2 identical over 9 bases. CDR3 length equals 15 residues. J lost 6 bases, V lost 2 bases, and 6 bases had no gene match. CDR3 sequence: CASSLSGLARDTQYF. CDR3 nucleotide sequence: TGTGCCAGCAGTTTATCGGGACTAGCCCGTGATACGCAGTATTTT.

This chain joins TRBV18 and TRBJ1-1, with D perhaps TRBD1 (6 bases). Between the trimmed V and J ends, which lost 8 bases and 2 bases, there was a span of 12 bases. The CDR3 sequence is 13 residues long. Germline assignment: CDR1 KGHSH and CDR2 LQKENI. CDR3 sequence (DNA): TGTGCCAGCCATGGACAGATAAACACTGAAGCTTTCTTT. It encodes CASHGQINTEAFF.

This rearrangement joins TRBV27 to TRBJ2-7; possibly TRBD1 for D (6 bases). Germline V lookup: CDR1 MNHEY, CDR2 SMNVEV (reference sequence). CDR3 length: 14 amino acids. V was shortened by 6 bases and J by 5 bases, with 17 bases between the two germline ends. CDR3 bases: TGTGCCAGCAGACCCGGGACAAGTCTCCACGAGCAGTACTTC. It is translated as CASRPGTSLHEQYF.

This clonotype was detected a few times. V and J are TRBV3-1 and TRBJ2-7; a weak D match, TRBD2 (5 bases). Germline CDR1 LGHDT, CDR2 YNNKEL (reference sequence). This CDR3 is built from 15 residues. Trimming stripped 0 bases from V and 2 bases from J, with 11 bases between. The DNA of the CDR3 is TGTGCCAGCAGCCAAGATCCCGGGAACCCCTACGAGCAGTACTTC. This codes for CASSQDPGNPYEQYF.

The chain combines TRBV29-1 with TRBJ1-2; D may be TRBD1 (5 bases). Trimming pared 1 base from V and 3 bases from J, leaving 6 bases between. Germline V lookup: CDR1 SQVTM, CDR2 ANQGSEA. This CDR3 has 12 residues. CDR3 loop: CSVEGTHYGYTF. The CDR3 DNA follows: TGCAGCGTTGAAGGGACACACTATGGCTACACCTTC.

Note on this clonotype: A single base separates this from a much larger clone, so it may be a read error. The chain carries TRBV20-1 and TRBJ2-1; tentatively, D is TRBD1 or TRBD2 (5 bases each). Trimming took off 6 bases at V and 12 bases at J, with 24 bases between the two ends. CDR1 and CDR2 from the germline V gene are DFQATT and SNEGSKA (reference sequence). The CDR3 runs 14 residues. The CDR3 region is CSAKPGRVAGGQFF. CDR3 coding DNA: TGCAGTGCCAAACCTGGACGGGTAGCTGGGGGGCAGTTCTTC.

This clonotype was detected a few times. J is TRBJ2-7 and V is TRBV12-3 or TRBV12-4; D possibly corresponds to TRBD2 (5 bases). Deletions cut 5 bases from V and 12 bases from J, with 20 bases between. The CDR3 sequence is 13 residues long. CDR3 in DNA: TGTGCCAGCAGTCGAGGCGGAAACCGGGAAGGGTACTTC. Amino acids: CASSRGGNREGYF.